Included here is one T cell receptor beta chain sequence, with context. No antigen is known for it. Per-base qualities were not stored, and no clone one base away is much larger. V is clipped by 1 base and J by 4 bases, and the sequence between their germline boundaries is 8 bases long. CDR3 length: 14 amino acids, cysteine to phenylalanine. Only the CDR3 portion is preserved as DNA: 42 bases, with reading frame beginning at the first base. According to the germline V gene (reference sequence), CDR1 reads LGHDT and CDR2 reads YNNKEL. These data are taken from a study of blood T cell repertoires in COVID-19 (dated by TCRdb to the early 2020s). Notes on the research overall: Samples from collaborators originated in the United States, Italy and Spain and spanned both the acute and convalescent phases of COVID-19. The material from the prospective study consisted of cDNA or gDNA derived from T cells, B-cell-depleted T cells, or PBMCs. The dataset comprised deeply sampled blood TCRbeta repertoires from subjects exposed to, actively infected with, or recovered from COVID-19. The repertoires were made available in a free public database intended to serve as a resource for research on the immune response to SARS-CoV-2. Samples came from the ongoing ImmuneRACE study (first 160 participants) plus 1,254 subjects from 6 global collaborators. Nearly every sample came with metadata listing a de-identified subject ID, COVID-19 status, age in years and sex. HLA class I and class II types, where available, came from metadata supplied by the sample provider rather than from assay-based typing.

Points the paper makes about the study in general: The amount of clinical and demographic metadata varied by source and participant and was provided uncurated.

The immunoSEQ Assay, a bias-controlled multiplex PCR, was used to amplify TCRbeta CDR3 regions from genomic DNA. From the authors' description of their analysis: The number of nucleated cells in each sample was estimated by amplification of reference gene primers within the assay. Sequence reads were collapsed and filtered to measure the absolute abundance of every unique TCRbeta CDR3 rearrangement. Productive Simpson clonality was computed per sample as the square root of Simpson's diversity index over productive rearrangements. This is the immuneACCESS table as TCRdb keeps it, with only in-frame sequences that have V and J called. A part of the clones is gone; compared with another copy, unresolved V genes explain less than half, and the rest is unexplained. The DNA was the basis for D and trimming; V, J and clone size are from that table. This sample holds some 260,000 clones; around 88% were observed only once. The leading ten clones occupy roughly 6.3% of the sample.

At one collaborating source in Seattle, patients were enrolled during active infection and were followed longitudinally through the course of disease. Collaborating institutions collected whole blood in K2EDTA tubes following their own protocols. Collaborator samples were shipped for TCRbeta analysis as frozen whole blood, isolated PBMCs, or DNA extracted from either sample type. Sequenced input: peripheral blood. The receptor's source is a woman in her twenties or thirties with COVID-19, enrolled during active disease. The chain is made from TRBV3-1 (or the pseudogene TRBV3-2) and TRBJ2-4; the D region possibly corresponds to TRBD2 (5 bases align). CDR3 region: CASSQALGKNIQYF. The base sequence is TGTGCCAGCAGCCAAGCACTAGGAAAAAACATTCAGTACTTC.